One sample yielded the 17 T cell receptor beta chains listed below, sequenced in a study of CD8 T cells in Susac syndrome (dated by TCRdb to between 2018 and 2020). The protocol used for the library was the immunoSEQ multiplex PCR assay. RNA was extracted with the RNeasy kit and 0.5 to 1 ug was reverse transcribed using random hexamers. In TCRdb, the public reads were trimmed at Q25 with fastp and aligned with MiXCR, with productive beta chains retained. All rows with the same CDR3 protein become a single entry with the most common DNA and genes. This sample holds about 290,000 distinct CDR3 sequences; around 91% were observed only once. Clones ranked in the top ten supply roughly 0.17% of the sample. Sequencing was carried out using CD8+ T cells from PBMCs. Receptor source: a human donor with multiple sclerosis.

The rearrangement joins TRBV7-8 to TRBJ2-1; 7 bases line up with TRBD1. Germline CDR1 is SGHVS and CDR2 is FQNEAQ. After removal of 1 base from V and 8 bases from J, the junction contained 5 bases not matched to a gene. This CDR3 contains 14 residues. In nucleotides, the CDR3 is TGTGCCAGCAGCTTAGAGACAGGGCGTCATGAGCAGTTCTTC. Its protein product is CASSLETGRHEQFF.

V and J are TRBV7-3 and TRBJ1-6; 8 bases line up with TRBD1. The V gene end was trimmed by 5 bases and the J gene end by 5 bases; junction bases not matched to a gene: 2. Germline V gene data show CDR1 as SGHTA and CDR2 as FQGTGA. The CDR3 runs to 14 residues. The CDR3 region has the DNA TGTGCCAGCAGCCAGACAGGGGATAATTCACCCCTCCACTTT. Its translation: CASSQTGDNSPLHF.

The count of this clonotype is one. This chain uses TRBV4-1 with TRBJ2-7, with TRBD1 matching 8 bases. V shed 4 bases and J 6 bases; nucleotides not matched to a gene: 11. CDR1 is MGHRA and CDR2 is YSYEKL in the germline V gene. The CDR3 covers 15 residues. The CDR3 loop is CASSPSGTGVAEQYF. Written as DNA, the CDR3 is TGCGCCAGCAGCCCATCCGGGACAGGCGTTGCCGAGCAGTACTTC.

V and J are TRBV27 and TRBJ2-7; 14 bases agree with TRBD2. CDR3 length: 15 amino acids. Germline V gene data show CDR1 as MNHEY and CDR2 as SMNVEV (reference sequence). J lost 6 bases, V lost 5 bases, and 6 bases had no gene match. The CDR3 protein is CASSHGTSGRFEQYF. The DNA of the CDR3 is TGTGCCAGCAGTCATGGGACTAGCGGGAGATTCGAGCAGTACTTC.

The gene calls are TRBV6-2 or TRBV6-3 and TRBJ2-1; no clear D gene. The CDR3 runs to 16 residues. Per germline, CDR1 MNHEY and CDR2 SVGEGT. Between the trimmed V and J ends, which lost 1 base and 0 bases, there was a span of 10 bases. CDR3 in amino acids: CASSYFRPSSYNEQFF. The CDR3, as DNA: TGTGCCAGCAGTTACTTCCGACCTAGCTCCTACAATGAGCAGTTCTTC.

In its sample, this clonotype was seen a few times. The gene calls are TRBV7-9 and TRBJ2-1, with D unresolved. CDR3 length: 14 amino acids. The V end was cut by 5 bases, the J end by 4 bases, with 12 bases between. Germline CDR1 reads SEHNR; CDR2 reads FQNEAQ (reference sequence). The CDR3 DNA follows: TGTGCCAGCAGCCTCCGGTCGAGATACAATGAGCAGTTCTTC. Its translation: CASSLRSRYNEQFF. Based on the CDR3 plus reference TRBV7-9 and TRBJ2-1, the full variable domain is DTGVSQNPRHKITKRGQNVTFRCDPISEHNRLYWYRQTLGQGPEFLTYFQNEAQLEKSRLLSDRFSAERPKGSFSTLEIQRTEQGDSAMYLCASSLRSRYNEQFFGPGTRLTVL.

The V gene is TRBV27, the J gene TRBJ2-2; 11 nucleotides align to TRBD2. The CDR3 extends over 19 amino acids. Looked up from germline, CDR1 is MNHEY and CDR2 is SMNVEV (reference sequence). Trimming cost V 8 bases and J 6 bases; bases outside gene matches: 20. CDR3 sequence (DNA): TGTGCCAGCCTGGGGATAGCGGGAGGGCCGGGAGATCTCGCCGGGGAGCTGTTTTTT. Translated, it gives CASLGIAGGPGDLAGELFF.

The V gene is TRBV18, the J gene TRBJ2-1; D possibly corresponds to TRBD2 (6 bases). The germline V and J ends were trimmed by 8 bases and 2 bases, with 16 bases remaining between them. From germline, CDR1 is KGHSH and CDR2 LQKENI. This CDR3 comprises 15 residues. For the CDR3, the DNA is TGTGCCAGCCCCCCCGGCGCGGGGACCTACAATGAGCAGTTCTTC. Translation: CASPPGAGTYNEQFF.

This rearrangement joins TRBV12-3 or TRBV12-4 to TRBJ2-5; 7 bases fit TRBD1. The CDR3 extends over 14 amino acids. With V trimmed by 3 bases and J by 1 base, 2 bases remained unmatched. In DNA, the CDR3 is TGTGCCAGCAGTTTTAGGGGGCCCCAAGAGACCCAGTACTTC. Translating gives CASSFRGPQETQYF.

This chain uses TRBV7-8 with TRBJ2-7, with D uncertain. Germline assignment: CDR1 SGHVS and CDR2 FQNEAQ. The ends were cut back, 7 bases at V and 6 bases at J, with 19 bases in the middle. This CDR3 is built from 14 residues. The CDR3 region is CASTPPEPGVEQYF. The CDR3 DNA reads as TGTGCCAGCACCCCCCCCGAACCTGGGGTCGAGCAGTACTTC.

This clonotype was detected only once. The V call is TRBV7-9, the J call TRBJ2-5; D may correspond to TRBD1 or TRBD2 (6 bases each). The CDR3 has 12 amino acids. V lost 7 bases, J lost 2 bases, and 8 bases lay in between. CDR1 is SEHNR, CDR2 FQNEAQ, per germline (reference sequence). The CDR3 reads CASTGAQETQYF. DNA of the CDR3: TGTGCCAGCACGGGGGCACAAGAGACCCAGTACTTC.

The V call is TRBV29-1, the J call TRBJ1-1, with unresolved D. Germline CDR1 reads SQVTM; CDR2 reads ANQGSEA. The CDR3 totals 13 residues. V lost 3 bases and J lost 0, with 8 bases in between. CDR3 sequence: CSVDGSMNTEAFF. In DNA form, the CDR3 reads TGCAGCGTTGATGGGAGCATGAACACTGAAGCTTTCTTT. Full variable domain (missing parts from reference TRBV29-1 and TRBJ1-1): SAVISQKPSRDICQRGTSLTIQCQVDSQVTMMFWYRQQPGQSLTLIATANQGSEATYESGFVIDKFPISRPNLTFSTLTVSNMSPEDSSIYLCSVDGSMNTEAFFGQGTRLTVV.

V and J are TRBV20-1 and TRBJ1-5; D uncertain. The CDR3 totals 15 residues. V dropped 0 bases and J dropped 2 bases, with 11 bases sitting between them. Germline assignment: CDR1 DFQATT and CDR2 SNEGSKA (reference sequence). The CDR3 bases are TGCAGTGCTAGAGATCGCGTCGGCGGCAATCAGCCCCAGCATTTT. This translates into CSARDRVGGNQPQHF.

This clonotype was observed a few times. The chain uses TRBV29-1 and TRBJ2-7; tentatively, D is TRBD1 (6 bases). The length of the CDR3 is 13 residues. The V and J ends lost 5 bases and 2 bases respectively, with 13 bases between them. Germline values: CDR1 SQVTM, CDR2 ANQGSEA. The CDR3 reads CSVSQGRPYEQYF. CDR3 nucleotides: TGCAGCGTTTCTCAGGGGCGACCCTACGAGCAGTACTTC.

CDR3 nucleotides: TGTGCCAGCAGCTTGGGACAGGTCCACACAGATACGCAGTATTTT. Its translation is CASSLGQVHTDTQYF. The chain uses TRBV5-6 and TRBJ2-3; possibly TRBD1 for D (6 bases). Germline V gene sequence: CDR1 SGHDT, CDR2 YYEEEE. This CDR3 is built from 15 residues. V was pared by 0 bases and J by 2 bases, with 10 bases between.

This chain connects TRBV7-9 to TRBJ1-5; D gene unclear. In germline, CDR1 is SEHNR, CDR2 FQNEAQ (reference sequence). Trimming removed 6 bases at V and 7 bases at J, with 10 bases between. The CDR3 covers 12 residues. The CDR3 is CASSKGNQPQHF. CDR3 sequence (DNA): TGTGCCAGCAGTAAGGGAAACCAGCCCCAGCATTTT.

The chain is built from TRBV5-6 and TRBJ2-5; D gene unclear. V lost 0 bases to trimming and J lost 5 bases, with 5 bases between them. The germline gives CDR1 SGHDT, CDR2 YYEEEE. The CDR3 contains 12 residues. Here the CDR3 reads CASSLGFETQYF. CDR3 in DNA: TGTGCCAGCAGCTTGGGGTTCGAGACCCAGTACTTC.